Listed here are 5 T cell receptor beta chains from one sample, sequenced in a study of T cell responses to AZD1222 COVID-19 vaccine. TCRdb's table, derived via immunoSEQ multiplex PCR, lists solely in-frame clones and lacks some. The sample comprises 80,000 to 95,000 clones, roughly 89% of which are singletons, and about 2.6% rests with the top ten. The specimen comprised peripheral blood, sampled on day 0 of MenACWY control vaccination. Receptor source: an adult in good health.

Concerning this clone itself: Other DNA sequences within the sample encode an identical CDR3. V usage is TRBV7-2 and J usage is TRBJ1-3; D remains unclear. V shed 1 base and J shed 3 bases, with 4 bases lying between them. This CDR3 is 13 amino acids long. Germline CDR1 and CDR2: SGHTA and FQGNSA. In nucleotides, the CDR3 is TGTGCCAGCAGCTTAGGGAGTGGAAACACCATATATTTT. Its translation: CASSLGSGNTIYF.

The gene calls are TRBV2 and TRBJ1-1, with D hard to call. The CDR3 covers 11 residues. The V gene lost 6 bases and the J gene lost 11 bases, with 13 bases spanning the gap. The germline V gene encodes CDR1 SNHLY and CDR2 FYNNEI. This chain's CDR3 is CASSGREFAFF. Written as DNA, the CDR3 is TGTGCCAGCAGCGGAAGGGAATTTGCTTTCTTT.

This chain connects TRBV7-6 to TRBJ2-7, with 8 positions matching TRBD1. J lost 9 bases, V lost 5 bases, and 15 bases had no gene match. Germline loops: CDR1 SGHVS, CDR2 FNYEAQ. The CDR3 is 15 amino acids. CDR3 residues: CASSPSGTGSFWQYF. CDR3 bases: TGTGCCAGCAGCCCATCGGGGACAGGATCTTTTTGGCAGTACTTC.

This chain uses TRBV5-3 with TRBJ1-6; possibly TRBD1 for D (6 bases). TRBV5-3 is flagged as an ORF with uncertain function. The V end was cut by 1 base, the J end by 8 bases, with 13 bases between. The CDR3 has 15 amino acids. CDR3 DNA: TGTGCCAGAAGCTTGTTCGACCGACAGGATTCACCCCTCCACTTT. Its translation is CARSLFDRQDSPLHF.

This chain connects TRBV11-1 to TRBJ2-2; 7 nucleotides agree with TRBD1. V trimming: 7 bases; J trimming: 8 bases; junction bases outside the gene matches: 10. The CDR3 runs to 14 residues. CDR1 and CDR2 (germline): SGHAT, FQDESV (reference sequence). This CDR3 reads CASNQGQFGGELFF. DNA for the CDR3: TGTGCCAGCAACCAGGGACAGTTTGGTGGGGAGCTGTTTTTT.